This TCR beta chain was sequenced during a study of beta chain features in type 1 diabetes. It was via CD45RO/CCR7/CD25/CD127/CD95/CD27 that CD4+ naive, central memory, regulatory and stem cell-like memory cells were sorted. Germline CDR1 reads MGHRA; CDR2 reads YSYEKL. The junction had 7 bases not matched to a gene; V was cut back by 4 bases and J by 5 bases. CDR3 size: 15 residues. The entirety of the isolated RNA underwent reverse transcription, so expressed TCRB transcripts were sequenced. TCRdb's table, derived via immunoSEQ multiplex PCR, lists solely in-frame clones and lacks some. Here the sample spans roughly 340,000 clones, roughly 12% being singletons. Study conclusions and caveats: All four CD4+ subsets from Type 1 diabetes patients carried moderately but significantly shorter TCRB CDR3s.

This clone was observed a handful of times. Its antigen is currently unknown. The specimen was naive CD4+ T cells from blood. This TCR was recovered from a woman under 30 with type 1 diabetes. V usage is TRBV4-1 and J usage is TRBJ2-1, with TRBD1 identical over 8 bases. The CDR3 sequence: CASSPGQATNNEQFF. Written as DNA, the CDR3 is TGCGCCAGCAGCCCGGGACAGGCCACTAACAATGAGCAGTTCTTC.